This entry lists 15 T cell receptor beta chains sequenced from one sample in a study of pediatric ulcerative colitis. Measured with immunoSEQ multiplex PCR; TCRdb has only the in-frame clones, and not every one. The table lists 25,000 to 35,000 clones, approximately 82% of them singletons, with around 4.4% in the top ten. Sequences were obtained from blood. These receptors came from a boy aged 5-17 years with severe ulcerative colitis.

The rearrangement links TRBV7-9 to TRBJ2-3; D might be TRBD2 (6 bases). V was shortened by 6 bases and J by 1 base, with 20 bases between the two germline ends. CDR1 SEHNR and CDR2 FQNEAQ come from the germline V gene (reference sequence). This CDR3 region has 17 residues. CDR3 nucleotide sequence: TGTGCCAGCAGGGGTGCGCCGGGAGAAGAGGGCACAGATACGCAGTATTTT. Translation gives CASRGAPGEEGTDTQYF. The full variable domain, in which reference TRBV7-9 and TRBJ2-3 provide the parts outside the CDR3, is DTGVSQNPRHKITKRGQNVTFRCDPISEHNRLYWYRQTLGQGPEFLTYFQNEAQLEKSRLLSDRFSAERPKGSFSTLEIQRTEQGDSAMYLCASRGAPGEEGTDTQYFGPGTRLTVL.

V is TRBV6-5 and J is TRBJ2-7, with 7 positions matching TRBD1. This CDR3 is built from 13 residues. Germline CDR1 reads MNHEY; CDR2 reads SVGAGI. V gave up 6 bases and J gave up 3 bases; unmatched junction bases: 5. The CDR3 sequence is CASRPGTDYEQYF. In DNA, the CDR3 is TGTGCCAGCAGACCCGGGACAGACTACGAGCAGTACTTC.

The chain links TRBV27 to TRBJ1-4; D not resolved. The CDR3 length is 15 residues. V lost 0 bases to trimming and J lost 8 bases, with 13 bases between them. Germline CDR1 is MNHEY and CDR2 is SMNVEV (reference sequence). The CDR3 reads CASSLSKASGEKLFF. The CDR3 DNA reads as TGTGCCAGCAGTTTATCGAAAGCGAGTGGGGAAAAACTGTTTTTT.

The chain has TRBV5-8 and TRBJ1-5; TRBD1 might be the D (6 bases). Germline CDR1 and CDR2: SGHTS and YDEGEE. The CDR3 is made up of 15 amino acids. Trimming removed 3 bases at V and 3 bases at J, with 13 bases between. CDR3 sequence: CASSSDGTYNQPQHF. The DNA of the CDR3 is TGTGCCAGCAGCTCCGACGGGACATACAATCAGCCCCAGCATTTT.

The genes are TRBV7-8 and TRBJ1-4; TRBD1 might be the D (5 bases). Germline V gene lookup returns CDR1 SGHVS and CDR2 FQNEAQ. The length of the CDR3 is 16 residues. V lost 2 bases, J lost 0 bases, and 10 bases lay in between. CDR3 region: CASSLLGTPTNEKLFF. The CDR3 DNA reads TGTGCCAGCAGCTTATTGGGGACCCCAACTAATGAAAAACTGTTTTTT.

V usage is TRBV7-3 and J usage is TRBJ2-1; 8 nucleotides agree with TRBD2. J lost 4 bases, V lost 0 bases, and 2 bases had no gene match. The CDR3 covers 15 residues. Germline-derived CDR1 and CDR2 are SGHTA and FQGTGA. The CDR3 sequence: CASSLTAGGYNEQFF. In nucleotides, the CDR3 is TGTGCCAGCAGCTTAACTGCGGGGGGTTACAATGAGCAGTTCTTC. Together with reference TRBV7-3 and TRBJ2-1, the CDR3 gives the full variable domain: GAGVSQTPSNKVTEKGKYVELRCDPISGHTALYWYRQSLGQGPEFLIYFQGTGAADDSGLPNDRFFAVRPEGSVSTLKIQRTERGDSAVYLCASSLTAGGYNEQFFGPGTRLTVL.

This chain joins TRBV4-1 and TRBJ1-2; the match to TRBD1 covers 7 bases. The CDR3 length is 13 residues. Germline CDR1 is MGHRA and CDR2 is YSYEKL. J gave up 8 bases and V 1 base, and 4 bases lay outside the gene matches. The CDR3, as DNA: TGCGCCAGCAGCCAAGGAACAGGGGACGGCTACACCTTC. Its protein product is CASSQGTGDGYTF.

This rearrangement joins TRBV23-1 to TRBJ2-4, with TRBD1 matching over 7 bases. TRBV23-1 is an ORF for which the function is uncertain. Trimming took 0 bases from V and 0 from J; bases not matched to a gene: 14. The CDR3 covers 20 residues. The CDR3 sequence is CASSQSLGTARTLAKNIQYF. In nucleotides, the CDR3 is TGCGCCAGCAGTCAATCCCTCGGGACAGCAAGAACCCTAGCCAAAAACATTCAGTACTTC.

This chain links TRBV11-2 with TRBJ1-1; 7 nucleotides align to TRBD1. CDR1 and CDR2 (germline): SGHAT, FQNNGV. J was trimmed by 4 bases and V by 5 bases; bases with no gene match: 7. The CDR3 runs 14 residues. CDR3 sequence reads: CASSPQGIGTEAFF. In DNA, the CDR3 is TGTGCCAGCAGCCCACAGGGGATTGGCACTGAAGCTTTCTTT.

The chain joins TRBV5-5 to TRBJ1-1, with D maybe TRBD1 (5 bases). Germline V gene data show CDR1 as SGHKS and CDR2 as YYEKEE (reference sequence). V was trimmed by 4 bases and J by 1 base, leaving 11 bases between them. CDR3 length: 14 residues. The CDR3 protein is CASSRRGRNTEAFF. CDR3 bases: TGTGCCAGCAGCCGACGGGGGAGGAACACTGAAGCTTTCTTT.

The V gene is TRBV4-3, the J gene TRBJ1-5; D is ambiguous. The germline V gene has CDR1 LGHNA and CDR2 YSLEER. The length of the CDR3 is 13 residues. V was cut by 0 bases and J by 5 bases, with 5 bases left in between. The CDR3 nucleotides are TGCGCCAGCAGCCAAGAAGAGCATCAGCCCCAGCATTTT. Protein product: CASSQEEHQPQHF.

The rearrangement links TRBV7-2 to TRBJ1-3, with D possibly matching TRBD1 (5 bases). V was pared by 1 base and J by 3 bases, with 10 bases between. This CDR3 comprises 15 residues. Per the germline V gene, CDR1 is SGHTA and CDR2 is FQGNSA. DNA for the CDR3: TGTGCCAGCAGCTTAGTGGGGGGTGGTGGAAACACCATATATTTT. This codes for CASSLVGGGGNTIYF.

The gene calls are TRBV18 and TRBJ1-6; D remains unclear. Trimming shortened V by 2 bases and J by 11 bases, and 16 bases separated the two germline ends. CDR1 and CDR2 (germline): KGHSH, LQKENI. This CDR3 contains 15 residues. CDR3 amino acids: CASSPSTQDVAPLHF. CDR3 coding DNA: TGTGCCAGCTCACCAAGCACACAAGATGTGGCACCCCTCCACTTT.

The rearrangement links TRBV6-5 to TRBJ1-1; D is undetermined. V dropped 5 bases and J dropped 0 bases, with 7 bases sitting between them. This CDR3 region has 13 residues. CDR1 and CDR2 (germline): MNHEY, SVGAGI. CDR3 sequence (DNA): TGTGCCAGCAGTCAGACATTGAACACTGAAGCTTTCTTT. It yields the protein CASSQTLNTEAFF.

This clone was picked up one time. V and J are TRBV5-1 and TRBJ2-7; a possible D gene is TRBD2 (5 bases). Germline V gives CDR1 SGHRS, CDR2 YFSETQ. V shed 2 bases and J shed 0 bases, with 12 bases lying between them. The CDR3 length is 15 residues. The CDR3 DNA reads TGCGCCAGCAGCTTTACCTCGGGGAGCTCCTACGAGCAGTACTTC. It codes for CASSFTSGSSYEQYF.